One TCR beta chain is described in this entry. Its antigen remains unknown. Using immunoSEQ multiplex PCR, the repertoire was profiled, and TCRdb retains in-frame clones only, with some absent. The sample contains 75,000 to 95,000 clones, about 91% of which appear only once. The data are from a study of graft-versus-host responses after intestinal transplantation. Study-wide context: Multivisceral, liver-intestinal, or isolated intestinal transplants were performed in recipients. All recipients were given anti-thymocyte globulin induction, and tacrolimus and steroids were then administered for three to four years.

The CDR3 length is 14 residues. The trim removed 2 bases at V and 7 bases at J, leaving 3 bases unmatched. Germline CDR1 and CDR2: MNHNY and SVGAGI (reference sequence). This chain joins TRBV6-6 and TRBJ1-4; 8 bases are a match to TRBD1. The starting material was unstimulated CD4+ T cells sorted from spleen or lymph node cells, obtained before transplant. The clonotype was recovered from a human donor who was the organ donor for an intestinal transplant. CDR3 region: CASSYDRGGEKLFF. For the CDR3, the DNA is TGTGCCAGCAGTTACGACAGGGGAGGTGAAAAACTGTTTTTT.